This TCR beta chain was captured by sequencing in a study of T cell clusters in autoimmune cytopenias. TRB amplification used roughly 250 ng of peripheral blood genomic DNA. Study-wide results and limits: The T cell clusters were defined only in silico, without experimental functional validation. Physiological T cell clusters of healthy donors were apparently absent in primary autoimmune cytopenia patients. TRB repertoire shifts in secondary cytopenia and chronic lymphocytic leukemia mostly reflected lymphoma, not autoimmunity. The cluster-lack signature was not seen for secondary cytopenia versus chronic lymphocytic leukemia.

Germline V gene lookup returns CDR1 LNHDA and CDR2 SQIVND (reference sequence). The CDR3 length is 15 residues. TRB rearrangements were amplified by touch-down multiplex PCR with mixed TRB-A/B primers. From the multiplex PCR reads, TCRdb lists one entry per CDR3 protein and no DNA. The listing contains over 7,500 distinct CDR3 sequences. This clonotype is called medium-sized based on its frequency. No antigen is known for it. The chain links TRBV19 to TRBJ2-3; there is no DNA to check the TCRdb D call of TRBD2. Input material: peripheral blood. The sequence derives from a human donor with an autoimmune cytopenia or autoimmune hepatitis (not recorded which). The CDR3 region is CASSSNSGGDYTQYF.